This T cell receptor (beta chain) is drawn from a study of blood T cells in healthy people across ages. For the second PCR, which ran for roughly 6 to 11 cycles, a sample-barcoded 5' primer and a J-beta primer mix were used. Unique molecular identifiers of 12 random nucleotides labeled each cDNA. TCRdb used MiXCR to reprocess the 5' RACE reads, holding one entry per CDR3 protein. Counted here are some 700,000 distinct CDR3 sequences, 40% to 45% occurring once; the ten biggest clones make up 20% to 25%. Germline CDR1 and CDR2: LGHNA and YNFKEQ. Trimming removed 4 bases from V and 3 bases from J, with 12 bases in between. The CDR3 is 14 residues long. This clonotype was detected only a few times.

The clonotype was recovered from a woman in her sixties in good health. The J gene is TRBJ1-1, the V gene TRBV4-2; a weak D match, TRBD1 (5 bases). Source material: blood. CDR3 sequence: CASSLIGGDTEAFF. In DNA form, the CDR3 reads TGTGCCAGCAGCCTCATCGGGGGTGACACTGAAGCTTTCTTT.